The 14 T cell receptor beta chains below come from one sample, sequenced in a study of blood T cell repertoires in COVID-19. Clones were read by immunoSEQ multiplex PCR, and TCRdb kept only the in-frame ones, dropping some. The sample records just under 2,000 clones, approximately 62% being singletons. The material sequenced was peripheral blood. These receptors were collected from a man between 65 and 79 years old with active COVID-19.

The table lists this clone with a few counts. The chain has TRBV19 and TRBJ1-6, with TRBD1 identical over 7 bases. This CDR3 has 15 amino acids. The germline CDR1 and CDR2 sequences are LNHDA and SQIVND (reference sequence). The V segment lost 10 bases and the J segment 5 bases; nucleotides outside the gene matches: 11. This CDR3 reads CATEPGTANNSPLHF. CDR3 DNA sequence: TGTGCCACCGAACCCGGGACAGCAAATAATTCACCCCTCCACTTT.

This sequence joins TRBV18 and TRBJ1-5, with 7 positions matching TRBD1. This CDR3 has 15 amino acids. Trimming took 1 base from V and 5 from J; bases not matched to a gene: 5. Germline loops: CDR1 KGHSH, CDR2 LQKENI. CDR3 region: CASSPRGTADQPQHF. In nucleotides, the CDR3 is TGTGCCAGCTCACCACGCGGGACAGCTGATCAGCCCCAGCATTTT.

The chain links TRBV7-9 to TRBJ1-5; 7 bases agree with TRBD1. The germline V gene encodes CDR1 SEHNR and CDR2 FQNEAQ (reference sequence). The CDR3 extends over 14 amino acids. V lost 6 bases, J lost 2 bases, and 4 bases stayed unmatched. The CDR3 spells CASSLTGGNQPQHF. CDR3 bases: TGTGCCAGCAGTCTTACAGGGGGCAATCAGCCCCAGCATTTT.

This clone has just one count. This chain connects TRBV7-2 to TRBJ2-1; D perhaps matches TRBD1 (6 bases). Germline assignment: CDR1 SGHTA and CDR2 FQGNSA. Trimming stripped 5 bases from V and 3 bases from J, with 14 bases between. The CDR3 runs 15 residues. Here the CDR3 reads CASSLTRQDYNEQFF. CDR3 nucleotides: TGTGCCAGCAGCCTCACCAGACAGGACTACAATGAGCAGTTCTTC.

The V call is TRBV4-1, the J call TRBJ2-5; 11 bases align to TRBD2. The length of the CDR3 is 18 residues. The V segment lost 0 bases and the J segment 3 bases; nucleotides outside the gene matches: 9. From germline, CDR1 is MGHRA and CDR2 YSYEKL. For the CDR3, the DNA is TGCGCCAGCAGCCAAGAGCCTAGCGGGGGGATCTTGGAAGAGACCCAGTACTTC. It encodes CASSQEPSGGILEETQYF.

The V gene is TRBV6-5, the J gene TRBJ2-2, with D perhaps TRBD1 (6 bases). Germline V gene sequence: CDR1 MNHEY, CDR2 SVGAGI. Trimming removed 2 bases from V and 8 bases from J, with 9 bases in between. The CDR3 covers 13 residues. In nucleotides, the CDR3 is TGTGCCAGCAGTTACGGGGGCTCTGGGGAGCTGTTTTTT. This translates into CASSYGGSGELFF.

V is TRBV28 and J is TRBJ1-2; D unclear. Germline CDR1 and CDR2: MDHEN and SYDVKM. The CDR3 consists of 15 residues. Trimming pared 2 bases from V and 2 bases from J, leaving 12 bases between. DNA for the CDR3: TGTGCCAGCAGTTTACCCGGGTCCGCAAACTATGGCTACACCTTC. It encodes CASSLPGSANYGYTF.

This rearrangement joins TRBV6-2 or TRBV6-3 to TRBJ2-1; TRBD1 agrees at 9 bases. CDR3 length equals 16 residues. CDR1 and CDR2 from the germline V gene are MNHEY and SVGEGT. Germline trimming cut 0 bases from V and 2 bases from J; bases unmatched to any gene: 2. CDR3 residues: CASSYSDRGAYNEQFF. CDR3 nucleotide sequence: TGTGCCAGCAGTTACTCCGACAGGGGGGCCTACAATGAGCAGTTCTTC.

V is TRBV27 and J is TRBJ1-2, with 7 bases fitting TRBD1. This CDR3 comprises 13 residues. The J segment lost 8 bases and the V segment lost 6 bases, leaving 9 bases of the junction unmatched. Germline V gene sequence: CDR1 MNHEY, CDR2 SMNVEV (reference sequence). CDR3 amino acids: CASSLTGELGYTF. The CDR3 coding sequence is TGTGCCAGCAGCCTTACAGGGGAGTTGGGCTACACCTTC.

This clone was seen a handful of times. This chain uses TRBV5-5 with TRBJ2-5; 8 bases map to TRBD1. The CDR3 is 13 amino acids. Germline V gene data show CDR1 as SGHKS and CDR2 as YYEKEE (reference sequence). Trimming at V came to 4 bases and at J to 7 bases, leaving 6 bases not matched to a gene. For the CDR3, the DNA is TGTGCCAGCAGCCCCAGGGGGCTTTTGACCCAGTACTTC. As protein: CASSPRGLLTQYF.

CDR3 in amino acids: CASSLYFQGTGVNYGYTF. CDR3 bases: TGTGCCAGCAGTCTATATTTCCAGGGGACAGGGGTTAACTATGGCTACACCTTC. V gene TRBV27 combines with J gene TRBJ1-2, with 10 bases identical to TRBD1. The J segment lost 1 base and the V segment lost 5 bases, leaving 13 bases of the junction unmatched. CDR1 and CDR2 (germline): MNHEY, SMNVEV (reference sequence). The CDR3 totals 18 residues.

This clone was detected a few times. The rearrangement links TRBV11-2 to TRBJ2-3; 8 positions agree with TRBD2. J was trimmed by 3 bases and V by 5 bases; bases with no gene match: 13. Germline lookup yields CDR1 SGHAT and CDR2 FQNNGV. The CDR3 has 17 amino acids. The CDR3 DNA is TGTGCCAGCAGCCCTGGGTGGCGGGGGGCGTTGACAGATACGCAGTATTTT. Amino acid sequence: CASSPGWRGALTDTQYF.

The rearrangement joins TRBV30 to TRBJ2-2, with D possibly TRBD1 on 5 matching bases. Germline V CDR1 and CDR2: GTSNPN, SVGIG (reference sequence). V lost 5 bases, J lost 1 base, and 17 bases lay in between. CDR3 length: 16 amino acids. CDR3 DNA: TGTGCCTGGGGAATCGATGGACACCAGAACACCGGGGAGCTGTTTTTT. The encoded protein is CAWGIDGHQNTGELFF.

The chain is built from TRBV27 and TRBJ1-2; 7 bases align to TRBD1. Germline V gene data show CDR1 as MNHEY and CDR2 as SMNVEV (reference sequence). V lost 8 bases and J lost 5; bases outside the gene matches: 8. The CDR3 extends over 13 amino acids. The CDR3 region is CASARGAFYGYTF. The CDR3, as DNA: TGTGCCAGCGCCAGGGGGGCATTTTATGGCTACACCTTC.